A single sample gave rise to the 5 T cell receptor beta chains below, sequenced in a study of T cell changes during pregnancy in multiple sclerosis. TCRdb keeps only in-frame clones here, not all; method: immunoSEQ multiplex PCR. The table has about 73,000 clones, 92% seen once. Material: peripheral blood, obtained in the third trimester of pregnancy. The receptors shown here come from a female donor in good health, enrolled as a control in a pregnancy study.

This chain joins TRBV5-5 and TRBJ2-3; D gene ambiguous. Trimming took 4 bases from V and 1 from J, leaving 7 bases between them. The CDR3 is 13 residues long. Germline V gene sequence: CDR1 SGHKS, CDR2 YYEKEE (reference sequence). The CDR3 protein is CASSPQGTDTQYF. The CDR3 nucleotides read TGTGCCAGCAGCCCCCAGGGCACAGATACGCAGTATTTT.

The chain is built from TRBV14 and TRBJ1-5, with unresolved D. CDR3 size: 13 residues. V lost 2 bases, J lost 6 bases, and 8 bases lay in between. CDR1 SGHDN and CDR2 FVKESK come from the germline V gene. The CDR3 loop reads CASSQSRGQPQHF. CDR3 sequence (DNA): TGTGCCAGCAGCCAATCCCGAGGTCAGCCCCAGCATTTT.

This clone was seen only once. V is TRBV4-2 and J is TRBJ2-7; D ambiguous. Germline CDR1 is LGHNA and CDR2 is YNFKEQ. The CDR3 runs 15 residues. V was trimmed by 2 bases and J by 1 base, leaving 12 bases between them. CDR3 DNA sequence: TGTGCCAGCAGCCAAAAGTATACGGAGTCCTACGAGCAGTACTTC. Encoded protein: CASSQKYTESYEQYF.

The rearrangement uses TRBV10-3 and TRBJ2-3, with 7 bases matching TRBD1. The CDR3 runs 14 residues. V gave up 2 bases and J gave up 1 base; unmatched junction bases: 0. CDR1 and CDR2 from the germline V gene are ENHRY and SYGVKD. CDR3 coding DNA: TGTGCCATCAGTGAGGGACAGGGCACAGATACGCAGTATTTT. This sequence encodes CAISEGQGTDTQYF.

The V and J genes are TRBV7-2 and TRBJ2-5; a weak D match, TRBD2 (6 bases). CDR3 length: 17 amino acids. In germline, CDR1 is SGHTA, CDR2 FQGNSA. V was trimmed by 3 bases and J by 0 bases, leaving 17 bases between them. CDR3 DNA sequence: TGTGCCAGCAGCTTCCTGTCCCGGGACTGGTACCAAGAGACCCAGTACTTC. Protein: CASSFLSRDWYQETQYF.